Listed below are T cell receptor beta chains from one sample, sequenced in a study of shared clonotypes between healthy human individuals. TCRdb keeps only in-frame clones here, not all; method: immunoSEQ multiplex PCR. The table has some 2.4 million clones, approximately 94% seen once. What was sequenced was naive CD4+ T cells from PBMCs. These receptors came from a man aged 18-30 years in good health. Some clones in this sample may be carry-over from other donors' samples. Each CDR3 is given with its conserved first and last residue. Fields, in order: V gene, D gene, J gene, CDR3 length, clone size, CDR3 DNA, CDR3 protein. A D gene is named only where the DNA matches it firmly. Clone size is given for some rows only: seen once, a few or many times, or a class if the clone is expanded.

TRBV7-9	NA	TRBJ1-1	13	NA	TGTGCCAGCAGCTTAAGAGCGTACACTGAAGCTTTCTTT	CASSLRAYTEAFF
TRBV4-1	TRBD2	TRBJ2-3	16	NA	TGCGCCAGCAGCCTTCTACTAGCGGGAGGCACAGATACGCAGTATTTT	CASSLLLAGGTDTQYF
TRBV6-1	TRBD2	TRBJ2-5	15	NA	TGTGCCAGCAGTGAAGTGTCTAGCGGGCAAGAGACCCAGTACTTC	CASSEVSSGQETQYF
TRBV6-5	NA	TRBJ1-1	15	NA	TGTGCCAGCAGTTACTCGGGCAGGGCGAACACTGAAGCTTTCTTT	CASSYSGRANTEAFF
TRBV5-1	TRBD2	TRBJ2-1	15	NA	TGCGCCAGCAGCTCCTGGACTAGCGGGGACAATGAGCAGTTCTTC	CASSSWTSGDNEQFF
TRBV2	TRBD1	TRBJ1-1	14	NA	TGTGCCAGCAGATGGGACAGGGCTTCCACTGAAGCTTTCTTT	CASRWDRASTEAFF
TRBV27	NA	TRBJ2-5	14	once	TGTGCCAGCAGTTTTTTAGGGTCGTGGGAGACCCAGTACTTC	CASSFLGSWETQYF
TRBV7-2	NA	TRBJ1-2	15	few	TGTGCCAGCAGCTTAGCTGCGGACGGGAACTATGGCTACACCTTC	CASSLAADGNYGYTF
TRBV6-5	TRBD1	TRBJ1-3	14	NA	TGTGCCAGCAGGCCCAGGGGGGCTGGAAACACCATATATTTT	CASRPRGAGNTIYF
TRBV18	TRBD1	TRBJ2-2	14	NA	TGTGCCAGCCGGGGACAGGCAAACACCGGGGAGCTGTTTTTT	CASRGQANTGELFF
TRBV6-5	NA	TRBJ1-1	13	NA	TGTGCCAGCAGTTACCCGCAAGGGACTGAAGCTTTCTTT	CASSYPQGTEAFF
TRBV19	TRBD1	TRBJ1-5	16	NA	TGTGCCAGTAGTATATTGGGCAGGGGGAGAGGACAGCCCCAGCATTTT	CASSILGRGRGQPQHF
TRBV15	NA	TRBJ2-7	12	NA	TGTGCCACCAGCATCGGTTACTACGAGCAGTACTTC	CATSIGYYEQYF
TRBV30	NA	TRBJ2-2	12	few	TGTGCCTGGAGTGCTGGATCCGGGGAGCTGTTTTTT	CAWSAGSGELFF
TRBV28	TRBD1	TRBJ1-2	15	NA	TGTGCCAGCAGTTTAATTAATGAGGACAGGGGTGGCTACACCTTC	CASSLINEDRGGYTF